These T cell receptor beta chains were read from a single sample in a study of graft-versus-host responses after intestinal transplantation. Only in-frame clones appear in the TCRdb table, and some are missing; sequencing was by immunoSEQ multiplex PCR. The table has 35,000 to 55,000 clones, 90% to 95% seen once. The source was PBMCs, collected around 27 months after a first intestinal transplant, on the day of a second. These receptors all come from a human patient who received an intestinal transplant, so some T cells may come from the graft donor. Both conserved end residues are part of each CDR3. The order of the fields is D gene, V gene, clone size, CDR3 protein. A D gene is named only where the DNA matches it firmly. A row's size may be missing; if present it is once, few, many or a size class.

D gene: .; V gene: TRBV4-2; clone size: .; CDR3 protein: CASSQEYYGPNYEQYF
D gene: .; V gene: TRBV11-2; clone size: .; CDR3 protein: CASSLEDRVDYYGYTF
D gene: .; V gene: TRBV7-8; clone size: .; CDR3 protein: CASTISDGRSGNTIYF
D gene: .; V gene: TRBV7-3; clone size: .; CDR3 protein: CASSLSRDAYGYTF
D gene: .; V gene: TRBV19; clone size: .; CDR3 protein: CASSMTNPYEQYF
D gene: .; V gene: TRBV7-6; clone size: .; CDR3 protein: CASSLAGRAERTYEQYF
D gene: .; V gene: TRBV5-1; clone size: .; CDR3 protein: CASSLPLVGDEQFF
D gene: .; V gene: TRBV6-5; clone size: .; CDR3 protein: CASSQGSTGNTEAFF
D gene: .; V gene: TRBV25-1; clone size: .; CDR3 protein: CARGGASEYGYTF
D gene: .; V gene: TRBV5-1; clone size: .; CDR3 protein: CASSLVLGSSYEQYF
D gene: .; V gene: TRBV7-2; clone size: .; CDR3 protein: CASSLPITGISNQPQHF
D gene: .; V gene: TRBV5-1; clone size: once; CDR3 protein: CASSLGGSFYGYTF
D gene: .; V gene: TRBV6-6; clone size: once; CDR3 protein: CASSYGETTEAFF
D gene: .; V gene: TRBV28; clone size: .; CDR3 protein: CASSFLTDYYGYTF
D gene: TRBD2; V gene: TRBV7-2; clone size: .; CDR3 protein: CASSPRTSGMGEDTQYF
D gene: TRBD1; V gene: TRBV7-3; clone size: .; CDR3 protein: CASSPGGTGELFF
D gene: .; V gene: TRBV6-5; clone size: .; CDR3 protein: CASSYEGNSEQYF
D gene: .; V gene: TRBV6-1; clone size: .; CDR3 protein: CASSVLAGELFF
D gene: .; V gene: TRBV10-3; clone size: .; CDR3 protein: CAINPGAYGYTF
D gene: .; V gene: TRBV9; clone size: .; CDR3 protein: CASSEREAELFF
D gene: .; V gene: TRBV2; clone size: .; CDR3 protein: CASSDLGQLVQPQHF